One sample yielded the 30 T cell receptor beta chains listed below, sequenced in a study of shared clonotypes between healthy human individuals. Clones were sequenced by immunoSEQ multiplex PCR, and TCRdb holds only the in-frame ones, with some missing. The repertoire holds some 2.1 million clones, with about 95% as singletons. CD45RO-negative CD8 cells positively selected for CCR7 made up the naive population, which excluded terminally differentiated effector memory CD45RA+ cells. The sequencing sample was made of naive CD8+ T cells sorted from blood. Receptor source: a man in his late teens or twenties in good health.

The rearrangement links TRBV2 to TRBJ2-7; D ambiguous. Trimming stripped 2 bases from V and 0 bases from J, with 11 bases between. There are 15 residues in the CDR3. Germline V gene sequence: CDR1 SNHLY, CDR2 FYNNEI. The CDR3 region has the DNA TGTGCCAGCAGTGAAAGCGCAGCCATCTCCTACGAGCAGTACTTC. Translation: CASSESAAISYEQYF.

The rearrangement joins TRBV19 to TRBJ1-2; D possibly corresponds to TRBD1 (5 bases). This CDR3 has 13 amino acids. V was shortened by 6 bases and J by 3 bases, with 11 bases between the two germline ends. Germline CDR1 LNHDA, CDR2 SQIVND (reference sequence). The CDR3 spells CASRPGTDYGYTF. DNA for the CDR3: TGTGCCAGTAGGCCAGGGACTGACTATGGCTACACCTTC.

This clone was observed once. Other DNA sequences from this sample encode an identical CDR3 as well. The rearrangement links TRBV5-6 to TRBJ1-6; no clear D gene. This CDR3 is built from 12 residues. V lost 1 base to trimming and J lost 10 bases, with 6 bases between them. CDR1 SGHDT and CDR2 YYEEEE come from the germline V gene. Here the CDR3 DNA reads TGTGCCAGCAGCTTGCCCGCCTCACCCCTCCACTTT. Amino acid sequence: CASSLPASPLHF.

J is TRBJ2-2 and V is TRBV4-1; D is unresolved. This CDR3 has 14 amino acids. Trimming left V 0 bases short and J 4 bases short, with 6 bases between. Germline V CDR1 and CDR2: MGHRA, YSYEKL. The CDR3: CASSQEGITGELFF. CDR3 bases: TGCGCCAGCAGCCAAGAGGGGATCACCGGGGAGCTGTTTTTT.

The CDR3 nucleotides are TGCGCCAGCAGCCACGGACAGTACAATGAGCAGTTCTTC. Its protein is CASSHGQYNEQFF. This chain connects TRBV4-3 to TRBJ2-1; the D gene is possibly TRBD1 (6 bases). From germline, CDR1 is LGHNA and CDR2 YSLEER. The CDR3 totals 13 residues. The V end was cut by 3 bases, the J end by 4 bases, with 7 bases between.

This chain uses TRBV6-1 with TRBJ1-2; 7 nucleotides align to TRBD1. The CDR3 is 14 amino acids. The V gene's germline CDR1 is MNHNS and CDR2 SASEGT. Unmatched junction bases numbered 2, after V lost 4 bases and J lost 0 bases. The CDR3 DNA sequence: TGTGCCAGCAGTGGGGACAGCACTAACTATGGCTACACCTTC. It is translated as CASSGDSTNYGYTF.

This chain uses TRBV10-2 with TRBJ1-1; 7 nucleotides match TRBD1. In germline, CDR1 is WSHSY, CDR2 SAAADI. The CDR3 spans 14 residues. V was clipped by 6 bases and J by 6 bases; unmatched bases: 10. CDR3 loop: CASSGTDPNSEAFF. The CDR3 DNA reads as TGCGCCAGCAGCGGGACAGATCCCAACTCTGAAGCTTTCTTT.

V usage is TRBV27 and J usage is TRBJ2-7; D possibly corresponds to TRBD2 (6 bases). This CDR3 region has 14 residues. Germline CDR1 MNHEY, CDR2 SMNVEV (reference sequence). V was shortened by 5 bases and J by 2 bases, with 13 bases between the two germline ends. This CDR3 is CASSGDGGTYEQYF. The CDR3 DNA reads TGTGCCAGCAGTGGGGACGGGGGAACCTACGAGCAGTACTTC.

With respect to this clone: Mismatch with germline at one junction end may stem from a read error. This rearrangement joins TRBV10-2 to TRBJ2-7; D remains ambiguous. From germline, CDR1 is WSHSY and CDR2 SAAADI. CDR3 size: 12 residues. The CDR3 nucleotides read TGCGCCAGCAGCCCCATCCCCCCCGAAGTGGACTTC. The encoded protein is CASSPIPPEVDF.

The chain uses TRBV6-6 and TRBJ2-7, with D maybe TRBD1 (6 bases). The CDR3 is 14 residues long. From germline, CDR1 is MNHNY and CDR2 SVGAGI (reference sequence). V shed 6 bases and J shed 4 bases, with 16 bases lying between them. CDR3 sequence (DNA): TGTGCCAGCAGCAATCTAGGGGGAACTTACGAGCAGTACTTC. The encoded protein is CASSNLGGTYEQYF.

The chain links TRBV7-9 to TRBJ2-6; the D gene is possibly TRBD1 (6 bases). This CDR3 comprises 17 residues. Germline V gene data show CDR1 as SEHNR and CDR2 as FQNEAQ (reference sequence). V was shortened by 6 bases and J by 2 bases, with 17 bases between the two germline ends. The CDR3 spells CASSPLTGTPGANVLTF. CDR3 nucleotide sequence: TGTGCCAGCAGTCCTTTGACAGGTACACCTGGGGCCAACGTCCTGACTTTC.

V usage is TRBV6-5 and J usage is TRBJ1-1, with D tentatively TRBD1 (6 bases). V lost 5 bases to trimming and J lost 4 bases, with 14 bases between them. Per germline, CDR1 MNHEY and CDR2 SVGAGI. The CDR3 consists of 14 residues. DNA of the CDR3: TGTGCCAGCAGTCCCGGACAGAGTGGCACTGAAGCTTTCTTT. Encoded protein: CASSPGQSGTEAFF.

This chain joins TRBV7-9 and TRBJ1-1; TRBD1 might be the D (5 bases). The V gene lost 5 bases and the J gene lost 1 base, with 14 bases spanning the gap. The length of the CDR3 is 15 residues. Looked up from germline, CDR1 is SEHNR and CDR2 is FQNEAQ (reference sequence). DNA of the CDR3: TGTGCCAGCAGCCCCTCCGACAGAGAGAACACTGAAGCTTTCTTT. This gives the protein CASSPSDRENTEAFF. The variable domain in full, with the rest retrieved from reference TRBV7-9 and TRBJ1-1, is DTGVSQNPRHKITKRGQNVTFRCDPISEHNRLYWYRQTLGQGPEFLTYFQNEAQLEKSRLLSDRFSAERPKGSFSTLEIQRTEQGDSAMYLCASSPSDRENTEAFFGQGTRLTVV.

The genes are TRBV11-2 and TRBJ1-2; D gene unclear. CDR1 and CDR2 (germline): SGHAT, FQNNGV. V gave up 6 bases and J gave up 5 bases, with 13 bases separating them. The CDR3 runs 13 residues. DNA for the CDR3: TGTGCCAGCAGACCACCAGGCATTTATGGCTACACCTTC. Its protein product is CASRPPGIYGYTF.

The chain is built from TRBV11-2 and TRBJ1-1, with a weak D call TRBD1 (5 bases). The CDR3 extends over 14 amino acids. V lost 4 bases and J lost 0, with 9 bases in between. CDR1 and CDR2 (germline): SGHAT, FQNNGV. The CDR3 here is CASSWGVVNTEAFF. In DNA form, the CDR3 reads TGTGCCAGCAGCTGGGGGGTCGTGAACACTGAAGCTTTCTTT. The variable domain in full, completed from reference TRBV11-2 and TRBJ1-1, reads EAGVAQSPRYKIIEKRQSVAFWCNPISGHATLYWYQQILGQGPKLLIQFQNNGVVDDSQLPKDRFSAERLKGVDSTLKIQPAKLEDSAVYLCASSWGVVNTEAFFGQGTRLTVV.

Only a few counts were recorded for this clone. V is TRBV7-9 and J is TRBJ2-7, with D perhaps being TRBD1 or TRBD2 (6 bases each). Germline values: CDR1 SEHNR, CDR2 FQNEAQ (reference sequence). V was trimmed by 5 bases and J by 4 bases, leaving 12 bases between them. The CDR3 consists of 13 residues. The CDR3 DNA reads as TGTGCCAGCAGCGAGGCGGGACATTACGAGCAGTACTTC. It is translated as CASSEAGHYEQYF.

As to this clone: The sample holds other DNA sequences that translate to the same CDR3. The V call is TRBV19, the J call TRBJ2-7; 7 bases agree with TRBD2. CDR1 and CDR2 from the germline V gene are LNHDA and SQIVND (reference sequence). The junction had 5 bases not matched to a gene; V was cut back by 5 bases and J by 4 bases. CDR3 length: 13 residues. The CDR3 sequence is CASSFGEGYEQYF. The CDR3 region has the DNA TGTGCCAGTAGTTTTGGGGAGGGATACGAGCAGTACTTC.

In DNA form, the CDR3 reads TGTGCCAGCAGCTTAAGCACTAGCGGGGGCCATGAGCAGTTCTTC. It is translated as CASSLSTSGGHEQFF. The chain joins TRBV7-3 to TRBJ2-1; 11 bases agree with TRBD2. V trimming: 1 base; J trimming: 8 bases; junction bases outside the gene matches: 4. Germline CDR1 reads SGHTA; CDR2 reads FQGTGA. This CDR3 is built from 15 residues.

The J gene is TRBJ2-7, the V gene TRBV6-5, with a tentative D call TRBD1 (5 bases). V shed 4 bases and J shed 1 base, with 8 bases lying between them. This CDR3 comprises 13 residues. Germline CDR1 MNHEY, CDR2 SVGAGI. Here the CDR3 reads CASSLTESYEQYF. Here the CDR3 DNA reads TGTGCCAGCAGTTTGACAGAGTCCTACGAGCAGTACTTC.

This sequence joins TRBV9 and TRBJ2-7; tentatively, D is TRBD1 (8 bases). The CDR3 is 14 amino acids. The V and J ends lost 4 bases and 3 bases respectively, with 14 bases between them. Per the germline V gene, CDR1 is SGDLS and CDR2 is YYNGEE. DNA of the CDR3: TGTGCCAGCAGCCAGGGGGGGACAGGCTACGAGCAGTACTTC. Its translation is CASSQGGTGYEQYF. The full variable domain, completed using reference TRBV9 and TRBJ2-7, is DSGVTQTPKHLITATGQRVTLRCSPRSGDLSVYWYQQSLDQGLQFLIQYYNGEERAKGNILERFSAQQFPDLHSELNLSSLELGDSALYFCASSQGGTGYEQYFGPGTRLTVT.

CDR3 amino acids: CASSQDRERIEQYF. DNA of the CDR3: TGCGCCAGCAGCCAAGACAGGGAAAGAATCGAGCAGTACTTC. V and J are TRBV4-3 and TRBJ2-7; TRBD1 might be the D (5 bases). The CDR3 is made up of 14 amino acids. The germline V gene has CDR1 LGHNA and CDR2 YSLEER. V lost 0 bases and J lost 6, with 12 bases in between.

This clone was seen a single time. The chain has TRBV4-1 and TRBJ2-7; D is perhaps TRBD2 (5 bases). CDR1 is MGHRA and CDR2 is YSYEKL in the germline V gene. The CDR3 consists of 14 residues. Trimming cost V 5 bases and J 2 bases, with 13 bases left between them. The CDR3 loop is CASSFKADAYEQYF. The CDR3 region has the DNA TGCGCCAGCAGCTTCAAAGCGGACGCCTACGAGCAGTACTTC.

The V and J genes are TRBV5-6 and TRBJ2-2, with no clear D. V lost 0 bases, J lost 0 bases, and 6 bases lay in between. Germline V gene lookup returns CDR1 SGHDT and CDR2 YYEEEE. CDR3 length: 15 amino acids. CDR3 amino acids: CASSLEWSNTGELFF. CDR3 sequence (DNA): TGTGCCAGCAGCTTGGAGTGGTCGAACACCGGGGAGCTGTTTTTT.

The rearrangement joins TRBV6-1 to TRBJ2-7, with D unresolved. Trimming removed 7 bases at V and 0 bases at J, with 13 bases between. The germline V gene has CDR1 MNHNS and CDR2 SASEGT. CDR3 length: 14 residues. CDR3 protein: CASTDWRHSYEQYF. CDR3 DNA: TGTGCCAGCACGGATTGGCGACACTCCTACGAGCAGTACTTC.

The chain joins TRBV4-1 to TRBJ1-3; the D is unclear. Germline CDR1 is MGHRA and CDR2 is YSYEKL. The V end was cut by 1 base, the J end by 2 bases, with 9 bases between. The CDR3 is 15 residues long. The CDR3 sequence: CASSQAPEPGNTIYF. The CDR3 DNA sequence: TGCGCCAGCAGCCAAGCACCAGAACCTGGAAACACCATATATTTT.

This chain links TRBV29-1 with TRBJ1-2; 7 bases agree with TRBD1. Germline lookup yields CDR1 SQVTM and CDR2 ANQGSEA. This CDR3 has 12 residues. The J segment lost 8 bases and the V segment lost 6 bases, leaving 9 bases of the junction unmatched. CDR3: CSVVTGSGGYTF. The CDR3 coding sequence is TGCAGCGTAGTGACAGGGTCCGGGGGCTACACCTTC.

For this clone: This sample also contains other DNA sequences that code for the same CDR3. The CDR3 DNA is TGCGCCAGCAGCTTGGGGTACACTGAAGCTTTCTTT. Translating it yields CASSLGYTEAFF. The rearrangement uses TRBV5-1 and TRBJ1-1, with no clear D. The CDR3 extends over 12 amino acids. The germline CDR1 and CDR2 sequences are SGHRS and YFSETQ. The germline V and J ends were trimmed by 0 bases and 3 bases, with 3 bases remaining between them.

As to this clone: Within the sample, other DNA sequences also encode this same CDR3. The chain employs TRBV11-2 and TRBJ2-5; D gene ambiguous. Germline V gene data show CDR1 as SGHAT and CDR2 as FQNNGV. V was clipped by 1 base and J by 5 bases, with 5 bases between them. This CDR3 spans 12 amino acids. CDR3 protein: CASSLAGETQYF. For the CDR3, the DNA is TGTGCCAGCAGCTTAGCTGGGGAGACCCAGTACTTC. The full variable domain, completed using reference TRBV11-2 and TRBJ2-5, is EAGVAQSPRYKIIEKRQSVAFWCNPISGHATLYWYQQILGQGPKLLIQFQNNGVVDDSQLPKDRFSAERLKGVDSTLKIQPAKLEDSAVYLCASSLAGETQYFGPGTRLLVL.

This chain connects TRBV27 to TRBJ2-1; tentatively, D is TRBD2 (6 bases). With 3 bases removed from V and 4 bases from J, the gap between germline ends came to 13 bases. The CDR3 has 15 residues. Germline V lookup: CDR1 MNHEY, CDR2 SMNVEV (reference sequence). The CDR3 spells CASSFSSEGYNEQFF. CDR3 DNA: TGTGCCAGCAGTTTTTCATCGGAGGGGTACAATGAGCAGTTCTTC.

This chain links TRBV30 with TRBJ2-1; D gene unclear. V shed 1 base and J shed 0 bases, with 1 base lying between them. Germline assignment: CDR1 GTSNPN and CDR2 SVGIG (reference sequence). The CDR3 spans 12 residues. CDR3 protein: CAWSGSYNEQFF. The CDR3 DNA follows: TGTGCCTGGAGTGGCTCCTACAATGAGCAGTTCTTC.